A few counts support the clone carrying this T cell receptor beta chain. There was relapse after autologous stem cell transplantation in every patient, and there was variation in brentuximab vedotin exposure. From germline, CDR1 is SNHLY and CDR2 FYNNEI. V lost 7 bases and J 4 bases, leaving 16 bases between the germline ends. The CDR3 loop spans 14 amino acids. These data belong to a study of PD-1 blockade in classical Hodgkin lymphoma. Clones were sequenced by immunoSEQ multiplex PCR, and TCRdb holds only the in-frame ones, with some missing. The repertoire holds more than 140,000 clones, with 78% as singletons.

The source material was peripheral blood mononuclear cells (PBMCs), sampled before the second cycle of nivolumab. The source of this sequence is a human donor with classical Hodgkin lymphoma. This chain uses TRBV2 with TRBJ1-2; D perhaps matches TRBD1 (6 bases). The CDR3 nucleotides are TGTGCCAGCAACCTTGGACAGTCCTTCTATGGCTACACCTTC. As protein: CASNLGQSFYGYTF.